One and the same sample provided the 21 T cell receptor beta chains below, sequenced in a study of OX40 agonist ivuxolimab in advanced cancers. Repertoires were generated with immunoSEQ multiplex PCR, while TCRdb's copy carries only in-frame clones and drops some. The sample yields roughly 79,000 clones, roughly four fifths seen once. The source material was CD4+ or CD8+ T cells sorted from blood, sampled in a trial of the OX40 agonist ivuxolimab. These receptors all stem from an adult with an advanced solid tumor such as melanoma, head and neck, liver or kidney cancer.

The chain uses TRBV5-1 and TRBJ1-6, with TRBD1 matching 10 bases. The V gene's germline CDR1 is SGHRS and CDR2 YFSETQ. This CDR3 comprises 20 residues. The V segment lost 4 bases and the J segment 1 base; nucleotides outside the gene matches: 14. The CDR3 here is CASSLTVGQGQGSYNSPLHF. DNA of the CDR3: TGCGCCAGCAGCCTTACGGTGGGACAGGGGCAAGGGTCCTATAATTCACCCCTCCACTTT.

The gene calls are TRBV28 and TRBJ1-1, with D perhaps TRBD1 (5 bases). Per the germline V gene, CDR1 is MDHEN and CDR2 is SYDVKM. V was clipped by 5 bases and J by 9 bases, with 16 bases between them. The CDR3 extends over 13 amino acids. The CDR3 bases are TGTGCCAGCAGTCCCGTTCCGCGACAGAAAGCTTTCTTT. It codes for CASSPVPRQKAFF.

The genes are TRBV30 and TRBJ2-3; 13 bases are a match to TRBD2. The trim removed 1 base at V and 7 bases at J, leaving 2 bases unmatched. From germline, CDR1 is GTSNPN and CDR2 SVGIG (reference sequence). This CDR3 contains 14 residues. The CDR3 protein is CAWSGTSGRYTQYF. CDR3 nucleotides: TGTGCCTGGAGTGGGACTAGCGGGAGATATACGCAGTATTTT.

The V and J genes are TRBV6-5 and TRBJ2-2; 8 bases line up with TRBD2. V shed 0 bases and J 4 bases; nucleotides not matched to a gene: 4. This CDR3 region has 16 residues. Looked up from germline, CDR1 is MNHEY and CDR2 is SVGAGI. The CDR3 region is CASSYSARGGTGELFF. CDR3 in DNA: TGTGCCAGCAGTTACTCGGCTCGGGGGGGCACCGGGGAGCTGTTTTTT.

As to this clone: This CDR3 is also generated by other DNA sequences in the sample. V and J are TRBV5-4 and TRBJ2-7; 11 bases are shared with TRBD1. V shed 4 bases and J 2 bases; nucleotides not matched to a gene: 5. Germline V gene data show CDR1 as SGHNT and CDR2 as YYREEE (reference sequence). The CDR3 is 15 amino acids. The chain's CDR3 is CASSGPGQGAYEQYF. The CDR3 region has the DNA TGTGCCAGCAGCGGACCGGGACAGGGGGCCTACGAGCAGTACTTC. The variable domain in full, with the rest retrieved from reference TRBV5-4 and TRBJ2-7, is ETGVTQSPTHLIKTRGQQVTLRCSSQSGHNTVSWYQQALGQGPQFIFQYYREEENGRGNFPPRFSGLQFPNYSSELNVNALELDDSALYLCASSGPGQGAYEQYFGPGTRLTVT.

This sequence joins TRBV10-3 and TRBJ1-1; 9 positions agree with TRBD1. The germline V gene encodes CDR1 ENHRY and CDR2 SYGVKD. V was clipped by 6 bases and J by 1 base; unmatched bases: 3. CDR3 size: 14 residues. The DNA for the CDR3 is TGTGCCATCAGCCTGGGACAGGGGAACACTGAAGCTTTCTTT. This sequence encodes CAISLGQGNTEAFF.

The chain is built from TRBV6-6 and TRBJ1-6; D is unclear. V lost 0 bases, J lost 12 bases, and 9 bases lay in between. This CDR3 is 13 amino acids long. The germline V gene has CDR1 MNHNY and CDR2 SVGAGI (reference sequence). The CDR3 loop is CASSYSSGRPLHF. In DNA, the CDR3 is TGTGCCAGCAGTTACTCGAGTGGCAGACCCCTCCACTTT.

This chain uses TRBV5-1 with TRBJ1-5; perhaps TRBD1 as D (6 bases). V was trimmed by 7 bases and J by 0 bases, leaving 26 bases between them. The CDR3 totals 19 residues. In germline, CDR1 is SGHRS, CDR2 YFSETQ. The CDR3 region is CASGVPRTVDSYSNQPQHF. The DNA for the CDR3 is TGCGCCAGCGGGGTACCACGGACAGTCGACAGTTATAGCAATCAGCCCCAGCATTTT. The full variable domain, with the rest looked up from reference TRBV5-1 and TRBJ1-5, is KAGVTQTPRYLIKTRGQQVTLSCSPISGHRSVSWYQQTPGQGLQFLFEYFSETQRNKGNFPGRFSGRQFSNSRSEMNVSTLELGDSALYLCASGVPRTVDSYSNQPQHFGDGTRLSIL.

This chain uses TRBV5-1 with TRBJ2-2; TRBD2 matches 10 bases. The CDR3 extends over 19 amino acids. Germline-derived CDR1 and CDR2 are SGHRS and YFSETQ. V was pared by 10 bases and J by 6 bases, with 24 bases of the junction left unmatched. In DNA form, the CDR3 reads TGCGCCGACCCCCCTGGAGGACTAGCGGTCCCAATGGGGCCCGGGGAGCTGTTTTTT. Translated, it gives CADPPGGLAVPMGPGELFF.

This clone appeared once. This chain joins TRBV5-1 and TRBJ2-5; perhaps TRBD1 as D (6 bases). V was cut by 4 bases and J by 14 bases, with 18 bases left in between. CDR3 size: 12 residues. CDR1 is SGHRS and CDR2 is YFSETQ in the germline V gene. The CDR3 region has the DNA TGCGCCAGCAGCGTTGACTTCAGGGGTCAATACTTC. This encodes CASSVDFRGQYF.

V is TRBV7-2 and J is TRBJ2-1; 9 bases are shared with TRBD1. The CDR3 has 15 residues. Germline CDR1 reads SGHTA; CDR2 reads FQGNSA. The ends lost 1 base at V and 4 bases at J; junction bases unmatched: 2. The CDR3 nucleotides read TGTGCCAGCAGCTTAGTACAGGGGGCTTACAATGAGCAGTTCTTC. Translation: CASSLVQGAYNEQFF.

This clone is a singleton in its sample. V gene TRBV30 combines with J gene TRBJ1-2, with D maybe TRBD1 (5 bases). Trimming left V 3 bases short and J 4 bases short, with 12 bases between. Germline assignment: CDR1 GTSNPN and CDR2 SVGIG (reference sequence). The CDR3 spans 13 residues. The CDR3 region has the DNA TGTGCCTGGAGAGGGGAATTAGGCTATGGCTACACCTTC. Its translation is CAWRGELGYGYTF.

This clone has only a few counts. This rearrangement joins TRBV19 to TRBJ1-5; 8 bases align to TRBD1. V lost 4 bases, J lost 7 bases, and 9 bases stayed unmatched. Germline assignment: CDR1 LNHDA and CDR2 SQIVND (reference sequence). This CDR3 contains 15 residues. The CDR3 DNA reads TGTGCCAGTAGTAAGGAACTGACAGGGGACCAGCCCCAGCATTTT. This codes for CASSKELTGDQPQHF.

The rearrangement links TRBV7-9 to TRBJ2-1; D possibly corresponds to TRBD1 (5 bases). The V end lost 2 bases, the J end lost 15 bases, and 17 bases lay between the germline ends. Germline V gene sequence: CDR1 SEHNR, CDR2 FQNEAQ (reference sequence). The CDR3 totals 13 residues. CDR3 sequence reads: CASSLSTDTQTFF. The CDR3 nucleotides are TGTGCCAGCAGCTTATCGACGGACACGCAAACGTTCTTC.

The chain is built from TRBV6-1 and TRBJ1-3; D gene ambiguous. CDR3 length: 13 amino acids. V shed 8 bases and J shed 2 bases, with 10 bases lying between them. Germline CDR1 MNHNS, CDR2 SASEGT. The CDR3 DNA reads TGTGCCAGCTGGGCGGATACTGGAAACACCATATATTTT. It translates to CASWADTGNTIYF.

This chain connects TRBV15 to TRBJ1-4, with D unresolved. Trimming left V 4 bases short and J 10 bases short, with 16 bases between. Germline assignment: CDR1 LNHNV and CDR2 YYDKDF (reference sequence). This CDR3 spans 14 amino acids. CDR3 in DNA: TGTGCCACCAGCACGGACCCCCGGTGGGGAAAACTGTTTTTT. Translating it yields CATSTDPRWGKLFF.

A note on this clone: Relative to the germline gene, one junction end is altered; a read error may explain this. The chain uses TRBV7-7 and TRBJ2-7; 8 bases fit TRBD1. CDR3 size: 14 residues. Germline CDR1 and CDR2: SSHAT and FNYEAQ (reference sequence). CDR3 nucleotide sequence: TGTGCTAGCAGCTTAGGGACAGGACCATACGAGCAGTACTTC. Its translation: CASSLGTGPYEQYF.

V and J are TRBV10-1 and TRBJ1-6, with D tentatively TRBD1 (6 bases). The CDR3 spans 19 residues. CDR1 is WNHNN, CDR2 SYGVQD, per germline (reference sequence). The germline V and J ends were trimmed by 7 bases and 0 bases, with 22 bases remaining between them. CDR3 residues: CASIPNDDRPSSYNSPLHF. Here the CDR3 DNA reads TGCGCCAGCATTCCGAACGACGACAGGCCTAGCTCCTATAATTCACCCCTCCACTTT.

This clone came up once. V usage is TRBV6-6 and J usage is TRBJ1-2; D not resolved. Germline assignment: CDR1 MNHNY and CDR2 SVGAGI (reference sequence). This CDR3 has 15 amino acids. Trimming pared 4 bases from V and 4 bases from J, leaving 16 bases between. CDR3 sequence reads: CASSSDIPTIYGYTF. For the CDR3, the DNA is TGTGCCAGCAGTTCAGACATCCCCACTATCTATGGCTACACCTTC.

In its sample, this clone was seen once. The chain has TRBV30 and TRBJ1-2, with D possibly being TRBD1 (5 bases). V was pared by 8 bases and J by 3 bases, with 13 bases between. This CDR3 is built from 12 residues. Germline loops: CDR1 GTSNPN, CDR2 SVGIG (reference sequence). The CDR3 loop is CARGQGDYGYTF. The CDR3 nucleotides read TGTGCCCGCGGGCAGGGTGACTATGGCTACACCTTC.

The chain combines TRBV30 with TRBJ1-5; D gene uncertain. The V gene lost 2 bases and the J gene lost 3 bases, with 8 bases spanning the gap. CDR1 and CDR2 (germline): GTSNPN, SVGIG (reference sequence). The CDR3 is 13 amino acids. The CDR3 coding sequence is TGTGCCTGGAGTAGCACGGACAATCAGCCCCAGCATTTT. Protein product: CAWSSTDNQPQHF. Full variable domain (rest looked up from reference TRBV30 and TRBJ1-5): SQTIHQWPATLVQPVGSPLSLECTVEGTSNPNLYWYRQAAGRGLQLLFYSVGIGQISSEVPQNLSASRPQDRQFILSSKKLLLSDSGFYLCAWSSTDNQPQHFGDGTRLSIL.